Included here is one T cell receptor (beta chain) sequence, with context. Sequenced by immunoSEQ multiplex PCR; TCRdb stores in-frame clones only, minus some. The data hold nearly 95,000 clones, with almost 80% observed a single time. This entry belongs to a study of blood T cell repertoires in COVID-19. In germline, CDR1 is MGHRA, CDR2 YSYEKL. Deletions cut 6 bases from V and 0 bases from J, with 12 bases between. The CDR3 totals 14 residues. Sequencing was performed on peripheral blood. The chain carries TRBV4-1 and TRBJ2-7; D gene ambiguous. This sequence was found in a human donor in a cohort sampled during active COVID-19. The CDR3 DNA follows: TGCGCCAGCAGACTCTGGCGGTACTCCTACGAGCAGTACTTC. Its protein is CASRLWRYSYEQYF.